Listed below are T cell receptor beta chains from one sample, sequenced in a study of cytomegalovirus exposure and HLA in healthy donors. Assay: immunoSEQ multiplex PCR; the TCRdb copy retains only in-frame clones and omits some. The table includes roughly 170,000 clones, roughly 79% detected once. What was sequenced was PBMCs. The origin of the receptors is a young man in good health and CMV-seronegative. The CDR3 runs from the conserved cysteine through the conserved F or W. The D gene is left open where the match is weak. Size is stated for part of the rows, as once, few or many counts, or as a class when the clone is expanded.

J	size	D	V	CDR3	DNA
TRBJ2-7	.	TRBD1	TRBV7-9	CASSVDRAEYEQYF	TGTGCCAGCAGCGTAGACAGGGCGGAATACGAGCAGTACTTC
TRBJ2-2	.	TRBD1	TRBV4-2	CASSQVGQGDNTGELFF	TGTGCCAGCAGCCAAGTAGGGCAGGGGGACAACACCGGGGAGCTGTTTTTT
TRBJ1-1	.	TRBD1	TRBV5-5	CASSTPRTGAQEAFF	TGTGCCAGCAGCACTCCTCGGACAGGGGCCCAGGAGGCTTTCTTT
TRBJ2-5	.	TRBD1	TRBV7-3	CASSQNPGQGKTQYF	TGTGCCAGCAGCCAAAACCCGGGACAGGGGAAGACCCAGTACTTC
TRBJ2-5	.	.	TRBV2	CASSSRGRNSGETQYF	TGTGCCAGCAGTTCCCGAGGCCGAAATTCGGGAGAGACCCAGTACTTC
TRBJ2-7	.	TRBD1	TRBV27	CASSLGTGVSYEQYF	TGTGCCAGCAGCCTAGGGACAGGGGTTTCCTACGAGCAGTACTTC
TRBJ2-3	.	.	TRBV15	CATSRGGGFADTQYF	TGTGCCACCAGCAGAGGTGGAGGGTTCGCAGATACGCAGTATTTT
TRBJ2-3	.	TRBD2	TRBV27	CASSASSGGTDTQYF	TGTGCCAGCAGTGCTTCTAGCGGGGGCACAGATACGCAGTATTTT
TRBJ2-3	.	TRBD2	TRBV6-1	CATSGLADPDTQYF	TGTGCCACCTCGGGACTAGCGGATCCAGATACGCAGTATTTT
TRBJ2-1	.	TRBD2	TRBV5-4	CASNSGLAGVSYNEQFF	TGTGCCAGCAACTCGGGACTAGCGGGCGTCTCCTACAATGAGCAGTTCTTC
TRBJ2-7	.	TRBD2	TRBV2	CASQVIAGVSEQYF	TGTGCCAGCCAGGTTATAGCGGGAGTTAGCGAGCAGTACTTC
TRBJ1-5	.	.	TRBV7-2	CASSLEAGYNQPQHF	TGTGCCAGCAGCTTAGAGGCGGGCTACAATCAGCCCCAGCATTTT
TRBJ2-1	once	.	TRBV21-1	CASSTAYPRGFGPDNEQFF	TGTGCCAGCAGCACAGCCTATCCCAGGGGATTTGGACCCGACAATGAGCAGTTCTTC
TRBJ1-5	.	TRBD1	TRBV4-1	CASSQERGQTSNQPQHF	TGCGCCAGCAGCCAAGAAAGGGGACAGACTAGCAATCAGCCCCAGCATTTT
TRBJ2-1	.	.	TRBV11-2	CASSLVFGWFF	TGTGCCAGCAGCTTAGTTTTCGGGTGGTTCTTC
TRBJ2-5	.	TRBD2	TRBV5-4	CASSLVLAGAETQYF	TGTGCCAGCAGCTTGGTACTAGCGGGAGCAGAGACCCAGTACTTC
TRBJ1-1	.	TRBD1	TRBV27	CASSFSGTGNTEAFF	TGTGCCAGCAGTTTCTCGGGGACAGGGAACACTGAAGCTTTCTTT
TRBJ2-7	.	.	TRBV30	CAWSVGFYEQYF	TGTGCCTGGAGTGTTGGCTTCTACGAGCAGTACTTC
TRBJ1-5	once	TRBD1	TRBV27	CASRGWDSQNQPQHF	TGTGCCAGCAGGGGATGGGACAGCCAGAATCAGCCCCAGCATTTT
TRBJ1-1	.	TRBD1	TRBV4-1	CASSLTGTVTAEAFF	TGCGCCAGCAGCCTGACAGGGACCGTTACGGCTGAAGCTTTCTTT
TRBJ1-2	.	TRBD1	TRBV28	CASSLGQGNGYTF	TGTGCCAGCAGTTTGGGACAGGGTAACGGCTACACCTTC
TRBJ1-2	.	.	TRBV4-1	CASSQVGGAHYGYTF	TGCGCCAGCAGCCAAGTGGGGGGGGCACACTATGGCTACACCTTC
TRBJ1-1	.	TRBD1	TRBV28	CASSLLTGGKTEAFF	TGTGCCAGCAGTTTATTAACAGGGGGCAAGACTGAAGCTTTCTTT
TRBJ2-6	.	TRBD1	TRBV15	CATSRDSGQGASGANVLTF	TGTGCCACCAGCAGAGATTCGGGACAGGGAGCCTCTGGGGCCAACGTCCTGACTTTC
TRBJ1-1	few	.	TRBV5-1	CASSLYTGNMNTEAFF	TGCGCCAGCAGCTTGTATACGGGAAATATGAACACTGAAGCTTTCTTT
TRBJ2-2	.	TRBD2	TRBV7-7	CASSSTSRKNTGELFF	TGTGCTAGCAGCTCGACTAGCCGCAAGAACACCGGGGAGCTGTTTTTT
TRBJ1-1	.	.	TRBV6-5	CASSPTGIKTFF	TGTGCCAGCAGCCCTACAGGGATAAAGACTTTCTTT
TRBJ1-2	.	.	TRBV28	CASSLGTTQGYTF	TGTGCCAGCAGTTTGGGCACCACTCAGGGCTACACCTTC
TRBJ2-2	few	TRBD1	TRBV10-1	CASSRDRVSTGELFF	TGCGCCAGCAGCAGAGACAGGGTTAGCACCGGGGAGCTGTTTTTT
TRBJ2-3	.	.	TRBV4-3	CASSLDRGGTDTQYF	TGCGCCAGCAGCCTCGACAGGGGAGGGACAGATACGCAGTATTTT
TRBJ2-1	.	TRBD2	TRBV28	CASSPGLAGGTSYNEQFF	TGTGCCAGCAGTCCGGGACTAGCGGGAGGAACCTCCTACAATGAGCAGTTCTTC
TRBJ2-1	few	TRBD2	TRBV6-6	CASSPGTSGNNEQFF	TGTGCCAGCAGCCCCGGGACTAGCGGGAACAATGAGCAGTTCTTC
TRBJ1-5	.	.	TRBV18	CASSPPSSGSSQPQHF	TGTGCCAGCTCACCACCGTCGTCAGGATCGAGTCAGCCCCAGCATTTT
TRBJ1-2	few	.	TRBV29-1	CSVEHQSYGYTF	TGCAGCGTTGAACACCAGTCCTATGGCTACACCTTC
TRBJ2-5	.	.	TRBV7-2	CASSLANLGGVETQYF	TGTGCCAGCAGCTTAGCGAATCTGGGGGGAGTAGAGACCCAGTACTTC
TRBJ2-7	.	.	TRBV4-1	CASSEVGPGGDSYEQYF	TGCGCCAGCAGCGAAGTGGGTCCCGGCGGGGACTCCTACGAGCAGTACTTC
TRBJ2-7	.	TRBD1	TRBV4-1	CASSQDGTGVFEQYF	TGCGCCAGCAGCCAAGATGGGACAGGGGTTTTCGAGCAGTACTTC
TRBJ2-7	.	TRBD1	TRBV2	CASSAPGTGNPYEQYF	TGTGCCAGCAGCGCTCCCGGGACAGGGAACCCCTACGAGCAGTACTTC
TRBJ2-3	.	TRBD2	TRBV19	CASSNARGGVDTQYF	TGTGCCAGTAGTAACGCTCGCGGGGGAGTAGATACGCAGTATTTT
TRBJ1-2	.	.	TRBV7-9	CSSWGVGNGYTF	TGTTCCAGCTGGGGCGTAGGAAATGGCTACACCTTC
TRBJ2-7	.	TRBD1	TRBV18	CASSSDRAGEQYF	TGTGCCAGCTCATCCGACAGGGCCGGCGAGCAGTACTTC
TRBJ2-3	.	TRBD2	TRBV19	CASHSGGVTDTQYF	TGTGCCAGTCATAGCGGGGGGGTCACAGATACGCAGTATTTT
TRBJ2-2	.	TRBD2	TRBV7-9	CASSSQLAVNTGELFF	TGTGCCAGCAGCTCACAGCTAGCGGTGAACACCGGGGAGCTGTTTTTT
TRBJ1-1	.	.	TRBV11-2	CASSLAGWSAEAFF	TGTGCCAGCAGCTTAGCCGGTTGGAGCGCTGAAGCTTTCTTT
TRBJ2-2	.	.	TRBV6-1	CASSERRQITGELFF	TGTGCCAGCAGTGAAAGGCGACAGATCACCGGGGAGCTGTTTTTT
TRBJ1-4	.	.	TRBV28	CASSSAGATNEKLFF	TGTGCCAGCAGTTCCGCGGGTGCAACTAATGAAAAACTGTTTTTT
TRBJ2-7	.	.	TRBV30	CAWKPPGGNSYEQYF	TGTGCCTGGAAACCCCCGGGCGGGAACTCCTACGAGCAGTACTTC
TRBJ2-3	.	.	TRBV7-3	CASSPYLAEYTDTQYF	TGTGCCAGCAGCCCCTACTTAGCGGAGTACACAGATACGCAGTATTTT
TRBJ2-2	.	TRBD2	TRBV27	CASSLSRTSGTRNTGELFF	TGTGCCAGCAGTTTAAGCCGGACTAGCGGGACTAGGAACACCGGGGAGCTGTTTTTT
TRBJ1-4	few	TRBD1	TRBV4-2	CASSVPRDRSTNEKLFF	TGTGCCAGCAGCGTGCCGCGGGACAGATCAACTAATGAAAAACTGTTTTTT
TRBJ1-5	.	.	TRBV19	CASSIQQGNQPQHF	TGTGCCAGTAGTATACAGCAGGGAAATCAGCCCCAGCATTTT
TRBJ2-7	.	TRBD1	TRBV19	CASSIRQGATYEQYF	TGTGCCAGTAGTATACGACAGGGGGCCACCTACGAGCAGTACTTC
TRBJ2-1	few	TRBD2	TRBV9	CASSGTRGVEDNEQFF	TGTGCCAGCAGCGGGACCCGGGGGGTGGAAGACAATGAGCAGTTCTTC
TRBJ2-7	.	.	TRBV15	CATSRDGTFGYEQYF	TGTGCCACCAGCAGAGACGGGACATTTGGCTACGAGCAGTACTTC